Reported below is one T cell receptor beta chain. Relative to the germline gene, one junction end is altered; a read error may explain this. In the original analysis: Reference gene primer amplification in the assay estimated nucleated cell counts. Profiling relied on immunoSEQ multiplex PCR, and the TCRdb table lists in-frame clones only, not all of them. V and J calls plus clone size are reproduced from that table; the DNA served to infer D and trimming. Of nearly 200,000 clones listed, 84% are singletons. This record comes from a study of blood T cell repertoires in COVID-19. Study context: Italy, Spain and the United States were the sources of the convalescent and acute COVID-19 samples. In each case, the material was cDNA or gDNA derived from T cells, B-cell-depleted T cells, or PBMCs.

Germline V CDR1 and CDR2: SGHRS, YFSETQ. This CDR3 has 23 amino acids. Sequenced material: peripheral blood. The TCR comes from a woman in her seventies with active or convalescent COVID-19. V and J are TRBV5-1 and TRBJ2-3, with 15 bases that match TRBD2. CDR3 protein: CASSPRTSGRGFWMRMGADAQYF. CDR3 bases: TGCGCCAGCAGCCCTCGGACTAGCGGGAGGGGGTTCTGGATGCGGATGGGTGCAGATGCGCAGTATTTT.